This TCR beta chain was recovered during a study of T cells in Graves' hyperthyroidism and ophthalmopathy. Study-wide results and limits: Prediction of ophthalmopathy progression came a median about 6 months pre-onset.

In the case of this clonotype: Antigen unknown.

Amplified regions were TCR beta CDR3 sequences from RNA transcripts. The HTBI primer set drove a first-round RT-PCR of the TCR CDR3. TCRdb re-called the multiplex PCR reads with MiXCR, one entry per CDR3 protein. The repertoire includes around 340,000 distinct CDR3 sequences, about 18% of them detected once, and roughly a third sits in the top ten. The blood was taken when hyperthyroidism was first diagnosed, before any ophthalmopathy symptoms showed up. Out of approximately 10 ml of fresh peripheral blood came the PBMCs. Sequencing used blood. The sequence was obtained from a woman under 40 with Graves' hyperthyroidism that later progressed to Graves' ophthalmopathy.

This chain's CDR3 is CSAKISSSGDTQYF. DNA for the CDR3: TGCAGTGCTAAAATAAGCTCCTCCGGAGATACGCAGTATTTT. The V and J genes are TRBV20-1 and TRBJ2-3; D not certain. The germline V gene encodes CDR1 DFQATT and CDR2 SNEGSKA (reference sequence). V was trimmed by 4 bases and J by 5 bases, leaving 16 bases between them. This CDR3 region has 14 residues.